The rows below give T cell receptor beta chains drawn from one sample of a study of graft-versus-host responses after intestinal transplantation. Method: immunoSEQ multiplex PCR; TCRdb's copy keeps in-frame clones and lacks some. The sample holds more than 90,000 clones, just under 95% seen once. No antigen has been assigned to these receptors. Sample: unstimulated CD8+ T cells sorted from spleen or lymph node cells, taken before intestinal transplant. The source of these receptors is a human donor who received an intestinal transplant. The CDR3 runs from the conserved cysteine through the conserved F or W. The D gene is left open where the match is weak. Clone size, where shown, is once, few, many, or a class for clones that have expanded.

CASSPGDSSYEQYF TGCGCCAGCAGCCCGGGGGACAGCTCCTACGAGCAGTACTTC TRBV4-3 - TRBJ2-7 -
CASSLADRGRF TGTGCCAGCAGCCTGGCGGACAGGGGTCGCTTC TRBV5-6 TRBD1 TRBJ2-7 -
CASSQDEQPNYGYTF TGTGCCAGCAGCCAAGATGAACAGCCTAACTATGGCTACACCTTC TRBV4-2 - TRBJ1-2 -
CASSLQVSYNEQFF TGTGCCAGCAGCTTACAGGTCAGTTACAATGAGCAGTTCTTC TRBV7-8 - TRBJ2-1 -
CASSVSRGGTDTQYF TGTGCCAGCAGTGTTAGTCGGGGGGGGACAGATACGCAGTATTTT TRBV9 TRBD2 TRBJ2-3 -
CASSIYLSSYEQYF TGTGCCAGTAGTATTTACCTAAGCTCCTACGAGCAGTACTTC TRBV19 - TRBJ2-7 -
CASSFLTGVRTEAFF TGTGCCAGTAGTTTTTTGACAGGGGTTCGCACTGAAGCTTTCTTT TRBV19 TRBD1 TRBJ1-1 -
CASSRQGAGAFF TGTGCCAGCAGTAGACAGGGGGCAGGGGCTTTCTTT TRBV27 TRBD1 TRBJ1-1 -
CASSLGPTGPSGNTIYF TGTGCCAGCAGCTTAGGTCCGACAGGACCGTCTGGAAACACCATATATTTT TRBV7-8 - TRBJ1-3 few
CASSPGTGGINTGELFF TGTGCCAGTAGCCCCGGGACAGGGGGCATTAACACCGGGGAGCTGTTTTTT TRBV19 TRBD1 TRBJ2-2 -
CASSQVPRSSYGYTF TGCGCCAGCAGCCAAGTGCCACGGTCTTCCTATGGCTACACCTTC TRBV4-1 - TRBJ1-2 -
CASSHQGTGETQYF TGTGCCAGCAGCCACCAGGGAACAGGGGAGACCCAGTACTTC TRBV6-5 - TRBJ2-5 -
CASSGQGALTDTQYF TGTGCCAGCAGCGGACAGGGGGCTTTAACAGATACGCAGTATTTT TRBV9 TRBD1 TRBJ2-3 -
CASSRDRGNPDTQYF TGTGCCAGCAGCCGGGACAGGGGGAATCCAGATACGCAGTATTTT TRBV5-8 TRBD1 TRBJ2-3 -
CASSPLAGEVGEQFF TGTGCCAGCAGTCCACTAGCGGGAGAGGTGGGGGAGCAGTTCTTC TRBV6-6 TRBD2 TRBJ2-1 few
CASSPWDSYYTF TGTGCCAGTAGTCCGTGGGACAGCTACTACACCTTC TRBV19 TRBD1 TRBJ1-2 -
CARSFSGQGIYEQYF TGTGCCAGAAGCTTTAGTGGACAGGGGATCTACGAGCAGTACTTC TRBV5-3 TRBD1 TRBJ2-7 -
CASSFTTGAYEQYF TGTGCCAGCAGTTTTACGACAGGGGCCTACGAGCAGTACTTC TRBV27 TRBD1 TRBJ2-7 -
CASSWAGTNEKLFF TGTGCCAGTAGCTGGGCGGGGACTAATGAAAAACTGTTTTTT TRBV19 - TRBJ1-4 -
CASSGLADYEQYF TGTGCCAGCAGCGGACTAGCCGACTACGAGCAGTACTTC TRBV28 TRBD2 TRBJ2-7 -
CASSSRTGLTGELFF TGTGCCAGCAGCTCACGGACAGGGTTGACCGGGGAGCTGTTTTTT TRBV9 TRBD1 TRBJ2-2 -
CASQAQAGGTYEQYF TGTGCCAGTCAAGCCCAAGCGGGAGGAACCTACGAGCAGTACTTC TRBV19 TRBD2 TRBJ2-7 -
CASSLGLAGVADTQYF TGTGCCAGCAGCTTAGGACTAGCGGGAGTGGCAGATACGCAGTATTTT TRBV11-2 TRBD2 TRBJ2-3 -
CASSSRDRGETQYF TGTGCCAGCAGCTCCCGGGACAGGGGAGAGACCCAGTACTTC TRBV13 TRBD1 TRBJ2-5 -
CASSPDRDQETQYF TGTGCCAGCAGCCCAGACAGGGACCAAGAGACCCAGTACTTC TRBV13 TRBD1 TRBJ2-5 -
CATSSSMQGAMNTEAFF TGTGCCACCAGCAGCTCCATGCAGGGGGCTATGAACACTGAAGCTTTCTTT TRBV15 TRBD1 TRBJ1-1 -
CSVGTGGVGGYTF TGCAGCGTTGGAACAGGGGGCGTCGGTGGCTACACCTTC TRBV29-1 TRBD1 TRBJ1-2 -
CASSPSTGMVEKLFF TGTGCCAGCTCACCTTCGACAGGGATGGTGGAAAAACTGTTTTTT TRBV18 TRBD1 TRBJ1-4 -
CASSEAANYGYTF TGTGCCAGCAGTGAGGCAGCTAACTATGGCTACACCTTC TRBV2 - TRBJ1-2 few
CATSRGAGELANEQFF TGTGCCACCAGCAGAGGAGCGGGGGAGTTGGCCAATGAGCAGTTCTTC TRBV15 TRBD2 TRBJ2-1 -
CASSLGQNQPQHF TGTGCCAGCAGTTTAGGGCAAAATCAGCCCCAGCATTTT TRBV27 - TRBJ1-5 -
CASSTTGVIATNEKLFF TGTGCCAGTAGTACGACAGGGGTTATAGCAACTAATGAAAAACTGTTTTTT TRBV19 TRBD1 TRBJ1-4 -
CASSYSGANYGYTF TGTGCCAGCAGTTACTCCGGGGCTAACTATGGCTACACCTTC TRBV6-5 - TRBJ1-2 -
CASSLGRGSSYNEQFF TGTGCCAGCAGCTTGGGGCGGGGCAGCTCCTACAATGAGCAGTTCTTC TRBV13 - TRBJ2-1 -
CASGETGTHEQYF TGTGCCAGCGGGGAGACAGGGACCCACGAGCAGTACTTC TRBV6-6 TRBD1 TRBJ2-7 -
CASSNLNQPQHF TGTGCCAGCAGTAACTTGAATCAGCCCCAGCATTTT TRBV2 - TRBJ1-5 -
CASSYSSGGEYNEQFF TGTGCCAGCAGTTACTCTTCGGGGGGGGAGTACAATGAGCAGTTCTTC TRBV6-5 TRBD2 TRBJ2-1 -
CASSLGTRINEQFF TGTGCCAGCAGCTTGGGGACTAGGATCAATGAGCAGTTCTTC TRBV5-5 TRBD2 TRBJ2-1 -
CASSIGGYAYNEQFF TGTGCCAGTAGTATTGGAGGGTACGCCTACAATGAGCAGTTCTTC TRBV19 - TRBJ2-1 -
CASSPFPSNEKLFF TGTGCCAGCAGCCCATTCCCATCTAATGAAAAACTGTTTTTT TRBV11-2 - TRBJ1-4 -
CASSQETGFPNQPQHF TGTGCCAGCAGCCAAGAAACCGGGTTCCCCAATCAGCCCCAGCATTTT TRBV4-2 - TRBJ1-5 -
CASSPGDSNQPQHF TGCGCCAGCAGCCCGGGAGATAGCAATCAGCCCCAGCATTTT TRBV5-1 - TRBJ1-5 -
CASSLAGLRGGSFNEQFF TGTGCCAGCAGCTTAGCGGGCCTACGCGGGGGTTCCTTCAATGAGCAGTTCTTC TRBV7-9 TRBD2 TRBJ2-1 -
CASSFGDTEAFF TGTGCCAGCAGCTTCGGGGACACTGAAGCTTTCTTT TRBV5-6 - TRBJ1-1 -
CASSLAYGQDEQFF TGTGCCAGCAGCTTGGCCTATGGGCAAGATGAGCAGTTCTTC TRBV7-9 - TRBJ2-1 -
CASSSGQGTEAFF TGTGCCAGCAGCTCCGGACAGGGGACTGAAGCTTTCTTT TRBV9 TRBD1 TRBJ1-1 few
CASSLGFGQGTNEKLFF TGCGCCAGCAGCTTGGGATTTGGGCAGGGGACTAATGAAAAACTGTTTTTT TRBV5-1 - TRBJ1-4 -
CASSQEALGLAGSYEQYF TGCGCCAGCAGCCAAGAGGCGTTAGGGCTAGCGGGATCCTACGAGCAGTACTTC TRBV4-1 TRBD2 TRBJ2-7 -
CASRLGQYYEQYF TGTGCCAGCAGGCTCGGACAATACTACGAGCAGTACTTC TRBV6-5 - TRBJ2-7 few
CASSIRGGAEAFF TGTGCCAGTAGTATAAGAGGGGGCGCTGAAGCTTTCTTT TRBV19 TRBD1 TRBJ1-1 once
CASRETLDRGLYGAFF TGTGCCAGCAGGGAAACCTTGGACAGGGGGCTTTATGGAGCTTTCTTT TRBV2 TRBD1 TRBJ1-1 -
CASSQDRLAGGTDTQYF TGCGCCAGCAGCCAAGATCGCCTAGCGGGGGGCACAGATACGCAGTATTTT TRBV4-3 TRBD2 TRBJ2-3 -